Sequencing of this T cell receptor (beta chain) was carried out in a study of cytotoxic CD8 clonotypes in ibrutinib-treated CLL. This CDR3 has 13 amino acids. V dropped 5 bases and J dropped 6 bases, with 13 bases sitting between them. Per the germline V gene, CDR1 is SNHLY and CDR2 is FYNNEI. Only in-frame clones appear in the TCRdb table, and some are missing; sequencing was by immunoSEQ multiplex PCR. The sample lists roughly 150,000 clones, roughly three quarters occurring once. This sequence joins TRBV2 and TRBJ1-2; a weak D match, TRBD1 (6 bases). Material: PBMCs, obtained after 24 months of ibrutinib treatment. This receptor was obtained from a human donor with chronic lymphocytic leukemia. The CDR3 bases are TGTGCCAGCAGTACGAGGGGGGCGGATGGCTACACCTTC. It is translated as CASSTRGADGYTF.